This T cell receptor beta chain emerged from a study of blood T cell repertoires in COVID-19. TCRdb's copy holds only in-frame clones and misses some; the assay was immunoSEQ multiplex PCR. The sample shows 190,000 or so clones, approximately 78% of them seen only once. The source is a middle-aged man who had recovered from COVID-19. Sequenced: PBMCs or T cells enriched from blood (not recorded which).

The CDR3 is CASTGTETNNEQFF. The DNA for the CDR3 is TGTGCCAGCACCGGGACAGAAACTAACAATGAGCAGTTCTTC. The V gene is TRBV7-8, the J gene TRBJ2-1, with 7 bases fitting TRBD1. The germline V gene has CDR1 SGHVS and CDR2 FQNEAQ. The length of the CDR3 is 14 residues. The J segment lost 5 bases and the V segment lost 7 bases, leaving 8 bases of the junction unmatched.